Listed here are 8 T cell receptor beta chains from one sample, sequenced in a study of cytomegalovirus exposure and HLA in healthy donors. The study ran its PCR with 60 Vbeta and 13 Jbeta primers. Assay used: immunoSEQ multiplex PCR; TCRdb lists only in-frame clones, some missing. The sample consists of about 190,000 clones, approximately 84% of them appearing once. The sequenced material came from PBMCs. Source of these receptors: a woman in her 30s in good health and CMV-seropositive.

This chain uses TRBV6-1 with TRBJ1-2; the match to TRBD1 covers 9 bases. Germline V CDR1 and CDR2: MNHNS, SASEGT. This CDR3 spans 14 amino acids. V trimming: 6 bases; J trimming: 4 bases; junction bases outside the gene matches: 6. Here the CDR3 reads CASRQQGAGYGYTF. CDR3 nucleotide sequence: TGTGCCAGCAGACAACAGGGGGCCGGCTATGGCTACACCTTC.

This chain joins TRBV5-6 and TRBJ2-5; 9 positions agree with TRBD1. Germline assignment: CDR1 SGHDT and CDR2 YYEEEE. The length of the CDR3 is 15 residues. V gave up 4 bases and J gave up 3 bases; unmatched junction bases: 7. The DNA for the CDR3 is TGTGCCAGCAGCCCAAAGGGACAGGGAAAAGAGACCCAGTACTTC. This gives the protein CASSPKGQGKETQYF. Full variable domain (missing parts from reference TRBV5-6 and TRBJ2-5): DAGVTQSPTHLIKTRGQQVTLRCSPKSGHDTVSWYQQALGQGPQFIFQYYEEEERQRGNFPDRFSGHQFPNYSSELNVNALLLGDSALYLCASSPKGQGKETQYFGPGTRLLVL.

This clone turned up a few times. The rearrangement joins TRBV6-5 to TRBJ2-7, with 7 bases that match TRBD2. The CDR3 length is 14 residues. Germline assignment: CDR1 MNHEY and CDR2 SVGAGI. J was trimmed by 7 bases and V by 6 bases; bases with no gene match: 12. This CDR3 reads CASRASAGVGEQYF. The DNA of the CDR3 is TGTGCCAGCAGGGCCTCTGCGGGAGTGGGGGAGCAGTACTTC.

This clone was seen only once. Here the CDR3 DNA reads TGCAGCGCCGAAGTACAGGGGGTGAACCGAAACACCATATATTTT. This codes for CSAEVQGVNRNTIYF. The chain couples TRBV29-1 to TRBJ1-3, with TRBD1 matching 8 bases. This CDR3 region has 15 residues. J gave up 5 bases and V 7 bases, and 13 bases lay outside the gene matches. Germline CDR1 is SQVTM and CDR2 is ANQGSEA.

The genes are TRBV7-3 and TRBJ2-7; 7 bases map to TRBD1. Germline CDR1 reads SGHTA; CDR2 reads FQGTGA. This CDR3 is 14 amino acids long. The ends lost 5 bases at V and 5 bases at J; junction bases unmatched: 9. The CDR3 DNA follows: TGTGCCAGCAGCATCCGGGACAGAATAAACGAGCAGTACTTC. Translation gives CASSIRDRINEQYF. Looking up the rest from reference TRBV7-3 and TRBJ2-7 gives the full variable domain: GAGVSQTPSNKVTEKGKYVELRCDPISGHTALYWYRQSLGQGPEFLIYFQGTGAADDSGLPNDRFFAVRPEGSVSTLKIQRTERGDSAVYLCASSIRDRINEQYFGPGTRLTVT.

The chain combines TRBV19 with TRBJ2-7; D is unclear. Germline V gives CDR1 LNHDA, CDR2 SQIVND (reference sequence). Trimming pared 1 base from V and 3 bases from J, leaving 13 bases between. The CDR3 has 15 amino acids. The CDR3 here is CASSIGPAGFYEQYF. DNA for the CDR3: TGTGCCAGTAGTATAGGCCCGGCAGGCTTCTACGAGCAGTACTTC.

This clone was detected only a few times. The chain carries TRBV4-3 and TRBJ1-6; D ambiguous. In germline, CDR1 is LGHNA, CDR2 YSLEER. The CDR3 spans 16 residues. Trimming cost V 0 bases and J 5 bases, with 11 bases left between them. Written as DNA, the CDR3 is TGCGCCAGCAGCCAAGATTACCGCGGAGATAATTCACCCCTCCACTTT. Its protein product is CASSQDYRGDNSPLHF.

The V and J genes are TRBV10-3 and TRBJ2-2; tentatively, D is TRBD2 (6 bases). This CDR3 comprises 15 residues. Germline V gene data show CDR1 as ENHRY and CDR2 as SYGVKD. The V gene lost 5 bases and the J gene lost 2 bases, with 12 bases spanning the gap. CDR3 DNA sequence: TGTGCCATCAGTCAAACGGAGGGAAACACCGGGGAGCTGTTTTTT. Its protein is CAISQTEGNTGELFF.